This T cell receptor (beta chain) was observed in a study of cytomegalovirus exposure and HLA in healthy donors. 13 Jbeta primers and 60 Vbeta primers were used for the PCR. TCRdb keeps only in-frame clones here, not all; method: immunoSEQ multiplex PCR. The sample yields some 150,000 clones, around 85% seen once. The sequence was collected from a man aged 35 to 55 in good health and CMV-seronegative. The sequencing sample was made of PBMCs.

CDR3 region: CASSHRQGHTDTQYF. The CDR3 DNA is TGCGCCAGCAGCCATAGACAGGGGCACACAGATACGCAGTATTTT. The V call is TRBV4-1, the J call TRBJ2-3; 8 bases agree with TRBD1. Germline assignment: CDR1 MGHRA and CDR2 YSYEKL. V lost 3 bases to trimming and J lost 2 bases; unmatched junction nucleotides: 4. This CDR3 contains 15 residues.